What follows are 4 T cell receptor beta chains derived from one specimen sequenced in a study of blood T cell repertoires in COVID-19. Profiling relied on immunoSEQ multiplex PCR, and the TCRdb table lists in-frame clones only, not all of them. The sample has around 270,000 clones; approximately 83% are singletons. Sequencing input: PBMCs or T cells enriched from blood (not recorded which). The receptors derive from a young woman who had recovered from COVID-19.

The V gene is TRBV2, the J gene TRBJ1-5; TRBD1 might be the D (6 bases). The CDR3 runs to 15 residues. With 8 bases removed from V and 4 bases from J, the gap between germline ends came to 18 bases. The germline gives CDR1 SNHLY, CDR2 FYNNEI. The chain's CDR3 is CASAYRARGNQPQHF. The CDR3 DNA sequence: TGTGCCAGCGCCTACAGGGCGCGGGGGAATCAGCCCCAGCATTTT.

The chain carries TRBV15 and TRBJ2-1; 7 nucleotides line up with TRBD1. J was trimmed by 0 bases and V by 0 bases; bases with no gene match: 5. This CDR3 contains 17 residues. Germline CDR1 and CDR2: LNHNV and YYDKDF (reference sequence). DNA for the CDR3: TGTGCCACCAGCAGAGATGAGTACAGGGGCTCCTACAATGAGCAGTTCTTC. Its protein is CATSRDEYRGSYNEQFF.

This clone was detected many times. The V gene is TRBV12-5, the J gene TRBJ1-2, with TRBD1 matching 9 bases. The CDR3 contains 13 residues. V dropped 5 bases and J dropped 6; count of bases not matched to a gene: 4. Germline V gives CDR1 LGHNT, CDR2 FRNRAP. CDR3 protein: CASGAGTGNGYTF. DNA of the CDR3: TGTGCTAGTGGTGCCGGGACAGGGAATGGCTACACCTTC. Drawing the rest from reference TRBV12-5 and TRBJ1-2, the complete variable domain is DARVTQTPRHKVTEMGQEVTMRCQPILGHNTVFWYRQTMMQGLELLAYFRNRAPLDDSGMPKDRFSAEMPDATLATLKIQPSEPRDSAVYFCASGAGTGNGYTFGSGTRLTVV.

V is TRBV28 and J is TRBJ2-4; D remains unclear. The CDR3 is 14 amino acids. Trimming stripped 2 bases from V and 2 bases from J, with 7 bases between. Germline lookup yields CDR1 MDHEN and CDR2 SYDVKM. The CDR3 DNA reads as TGTGCCAGCAGTTTAACTTCTACCAAAAACATTCAGTACTTC. Translating it yields CASSLTSTKNIQYF.